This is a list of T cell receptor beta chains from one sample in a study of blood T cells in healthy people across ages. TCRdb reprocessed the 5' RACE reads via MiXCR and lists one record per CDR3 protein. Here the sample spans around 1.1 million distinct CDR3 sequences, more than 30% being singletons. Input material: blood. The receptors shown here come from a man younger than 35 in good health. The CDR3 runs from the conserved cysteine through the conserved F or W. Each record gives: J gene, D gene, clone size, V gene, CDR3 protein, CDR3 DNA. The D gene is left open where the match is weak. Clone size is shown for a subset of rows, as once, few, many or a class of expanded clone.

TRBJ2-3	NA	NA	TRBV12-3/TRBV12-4	CASSLAPRDQPQYF	TGTGCCAGCAGTTTAGCCCCGCGGGATCAGCCCCAGTATTTT
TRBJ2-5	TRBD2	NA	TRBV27	CASSSGLAGEFNEQYF	TGTGCCAGCAGTTCGGGACTAGCGGGGGAATTTAATGAGCAGTACTTC
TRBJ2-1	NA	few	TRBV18	CASSPVQFF	TGTGCCAGCTCACCCGTACAGTTCTTC
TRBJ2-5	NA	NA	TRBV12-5	CASGLVETEQYF	TGTGCTAGTGGTTTGGTAGAGACTGAGCAGTACTTC
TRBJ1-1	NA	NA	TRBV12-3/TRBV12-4	CASRTWGGATEAFF	TGTGCCAGCAGGACATGGGGGGGCGCGACTGAAGCTTTCTTT
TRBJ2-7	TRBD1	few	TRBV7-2	CASSSAGTGDYEQYF	TGTGCCAGCAGCTCGGCGGGGACAGGGGACTACGAGCAGTACTTC
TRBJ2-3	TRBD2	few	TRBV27	CASSLLRSGGTDTQYF	TGTGCCAGCAGCCTCCTAAGGAGCGGGGGCACAGATACGCAGTATTTT
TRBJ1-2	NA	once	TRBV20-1	CSASSLTGMVGCTF	TGCAGTGCTAGCTCCTTGACAGGAATGGTTGGCTGCACCTTC
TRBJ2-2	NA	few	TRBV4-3	CASSQEAGRNTGELFF	TGCGCCAGCAGCCAAGAGGCGGGGCGGAACACCGGGGAGCTGTTTTTT
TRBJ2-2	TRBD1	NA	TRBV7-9	CASGQGGTNTGELFF	TGTGCCAGCGGACAGGGAGGTACTAACACCGGGGAGCTGTTTTTT
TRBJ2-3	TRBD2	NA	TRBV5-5	CASSLTSRAGVTDTQYF	TGTGCCAGCAGCTTGACGAGCAGGGCGGGAGTCACAGATACGCAGTATTTT
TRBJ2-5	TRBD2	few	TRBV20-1	CSARVASGQETQYF	TGCAGTGCTAGAGTTGCTAGCGGCCAAGAGACCCAGTACTTC
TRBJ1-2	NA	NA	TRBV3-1	CASSQSRQPIYGYTF	TGTGCCAGCAGCCAATCCAGACAGCCCATCTATGGCTACACCTTC
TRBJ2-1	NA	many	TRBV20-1	CSASTLGGVSYNEQFF	TGCAGTGCTAGTACCCTAGGCGGGGTCTCCTACAATGAGCAGTTCTTC
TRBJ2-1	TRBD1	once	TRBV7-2	CASSYPGTAPKDEQFF	TGTGCCAGCAGCTACCCCGGGACAGCTCCCAAGGATGAGCAGTTCTTC
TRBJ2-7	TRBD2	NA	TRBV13	CASARQGLAGGNEQYF	TGTGCCAGCGCACGGCAGGGACTAGCGGGTGGCAATGAGCAGTACTTC
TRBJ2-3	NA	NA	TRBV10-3	CAISPESSTDTQYF	TGTGCCATCAGTCCGGAGAGTAGCACAGATACGCAGTATTTT
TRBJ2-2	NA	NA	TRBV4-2	CASSQVRGGTGELFF	TGTGCCAGCAGCCAAGTGCGGGGTGGGACCGGGGAGCTGTTTTTT
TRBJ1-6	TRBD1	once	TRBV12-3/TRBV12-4	CASSSRTGPSLGSPLHF	TGTGCCAGCAGTTCGAGGACAGGTCCCTCCTTGGGTTCACCCCTCCACTTT
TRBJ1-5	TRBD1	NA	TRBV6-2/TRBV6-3	CASREQGTINQPQHF	TGTGCCAGCAGGGAACAGGGGACTATCAATCAGCCCCAGCATTTT
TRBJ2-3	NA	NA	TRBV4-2	CASSQDRVIRDTQYF	TGTGCCAGCAGCCAAGACAGGGTTATAAGAGATACGCAGTATTTT
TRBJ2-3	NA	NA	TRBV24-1	CATSDRVRTDTQYF	TGTGCCACCAGTGATCGGGTCCGCACAGATACGCAGTATTTT
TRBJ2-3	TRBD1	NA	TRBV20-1	CSARDDEGATPTDTQYF	TGCAGTGCTAGAGATGATGAGGGGGCAACCCCCACAGATACGCAGTATTTT
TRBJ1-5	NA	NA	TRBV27	CAGSRGGNQPQHF	TGTGCCGGCAGTCGAGGTGGCAATCAGCCCCAGCATTTT
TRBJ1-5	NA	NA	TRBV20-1	CSASDGGINQPQHF	TGCAGTGCGAGTGACGGGGGAATCAATCAGCCCCAGCATTTT
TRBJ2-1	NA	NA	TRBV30	CARQEGSSCNEQFF	TGTGCCAGACAAGAGGGTAGCTCCTGCAATGAGCAGTTCTTC
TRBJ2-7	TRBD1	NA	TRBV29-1	CSVRTGGDYNEQYF	TGCAGCGTAAGGACAGGGGGGGATTACAATGAGCAGTACTTC
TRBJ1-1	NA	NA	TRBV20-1	CSARSLIQGRDTEAFF	TGCAGTGCTAGGTCCCTAATACAGGGTAGGGACACTGAAGCTTTCTTT
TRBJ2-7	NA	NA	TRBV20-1	CSASIPGHDYEQYF	TGCAGTGCTAGTATTCCGGGACACGACTACGAGCAGTACTTC
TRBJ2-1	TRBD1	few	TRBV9	CASTSTGGNYNEQFF	TGTGCCAGCACCTCAACAGGGGGTAACTACAATGAGCAGTTCTTC
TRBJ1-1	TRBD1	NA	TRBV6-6	CASSYPTGSGTEAFF	TGTGCCAGCAGTTACCCGACAGGGAGCGGCACTGAAGCTTTCTTT
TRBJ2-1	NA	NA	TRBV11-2	CASSTYRVRDEQFF	TGTGCCAGCAGCACCTACAGGGTTCGGGATGAGCAGTTCTTC
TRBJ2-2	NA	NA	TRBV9	CASSRNTEELFF	TGTGCCAGCAGCCGTAACACCGAGGAGCTGTTTTTT
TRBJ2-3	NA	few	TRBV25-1	CASSESLGTQYF	TGTGCCAGCAGTGAATCTCTAGGTACGCAGTATTTT
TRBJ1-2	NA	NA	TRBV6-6	CASRPNREVYTF	TGTGCCAGCAGGCCGAACAGGGAGGTCTACACCTTC
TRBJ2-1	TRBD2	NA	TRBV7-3	CASSGGTSNEQFF	TGTGCCAGCAGCGGAGGGACTAGCAATGAGCAGTTCTTC
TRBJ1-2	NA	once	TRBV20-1	CSARPSGILYGYTF	TGCAGTGCTAGGCCTTCAGGCATCCTCTATGGCTACACCTTC
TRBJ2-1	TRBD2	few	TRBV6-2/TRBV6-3	CASSLGLAGIVQFF	TGTGCCAGCAGCCTGGGACTAGCGGGTATAGTGCAGTTCTTC
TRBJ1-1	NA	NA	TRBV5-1	CASSKDPSGTEAFF	TGCGCCAGCAGCAAGGACCCTTCGGGCACTGAAGCTTTCTTT
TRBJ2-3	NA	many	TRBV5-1	CASSLGGEGDTQYF	TGCGCCAGCAGCTTGGGGGGCGAGGGAGATACGCAGTATTTT
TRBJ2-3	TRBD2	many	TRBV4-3	CASSQDSLAGDTDTQYF	TGCGCCAGCAGCCAAGATTCCCTAGCGGGGGACACAGATACGCAGTATTTT
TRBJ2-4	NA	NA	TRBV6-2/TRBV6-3	CATSYGEIPKNIQYF	TGTGCCACCAGTTACGGGGAAATTCCCAAAAACATTCAGTACTTC
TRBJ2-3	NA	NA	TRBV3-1	CASSQDSSSTDTQYF	TGTGCCAGCAGCCAAGACTCCTCGAGCACAGATACGCAGTATTTT
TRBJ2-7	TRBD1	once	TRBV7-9	CANSSGQGPTYEQYF	TGTGCCAACAGCTCCGGACAGGGACCCACCTACGAGCAGTACTTC
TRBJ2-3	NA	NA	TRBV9	CASSPLIVTDTQYF	TGTGCCAGCAGCCCCCTAATAGTCACAGATACGCAGTATTTT
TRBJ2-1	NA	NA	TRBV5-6	CASIKGPTNEQFF	TGTGCCAGCATCAAGGGACCCACCAATGAGCAGTTCTTC
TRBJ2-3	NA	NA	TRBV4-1	CASSPDTGRDTQYF	TGCGCCAGCAGCCCTGACACGGGGAGGGATACGCAGTATTTT
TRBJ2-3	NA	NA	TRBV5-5	CASSHHGDTQYF	TGTGCCAGCAGCCACCATGGGGATACGCAGTATTTT
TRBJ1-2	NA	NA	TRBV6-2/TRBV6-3	CASSYSGLSGYTF	TGTGCCAGCAGTTACTCGGGGTTATCGGGCTACACCTTC